This T cell receptor beta chain comes out of a study of blood T cell repertoires in COVID-19. The assay was immunoSEQ multiplex PCR, and TCRdb's table has in-frame clones only and misses some. The table includes approximately 210,000 clones, around 87% detected once. CDR3 length equals 14 residues. V gene TRBV21-1 combines with J gene TRBJ1-5; the D segment call TRBD1 is taken from the table without a DNA check. TRBV21-1 is shown as a pseudogene. The sequence was obtained from a woman aged 25 to 39 who had recovered from COVID-19. The source material was PBMCs or T cells enriched from blood (not recorded which). CDR3 loop: CASNREWGNQPQHF. The CDR3 coding sequence is TGTGCCAGCAACAGGGAGTGGGGCAATCAGCCCCAGCATTTT.